This T cell receptor beta chain is from a study of identical twins. The study's findings and limits: Invariant MAIT and iNKT cells may have partly biased zero-insertion analyses. Model-predicted out-of-frame TCR alpha sharing fell below observed values in monozygotic twins. The same donors were not followed; conclusions instead depended on cross-sectional statistical analysis.

Details on this clonotype: Its antigen is as yet unknown.

With no exceptions, donors were healthy Caucasians. One entry per CDR3 protein results from TCRdb running MiXCR on the 5' RACE reads. In the table there are roughly 250,000 distinct CDR3 sequences, about an eighth of which are singletons. The CDR3 runs 15 residues. Germline V lookup: CDR1 LGHDT, CDR2 YNNKEL (reference sequence). The junction had 9 bases not matched to a gene; V was cut back by 4 bases and J by 5 bases. The rearrangement joins TRBV3-1 to TRBJ2-5; 8 nucleotides align to TRBD2. This TCR was sampled from a young woman in good health. The sequencing input was memory (CD45RO+) T cells sorted from blood. The CDR3 bases are TGTGCCAGCAGCCTGGGACTAGTTGTTTTTGAGACCCAGTACTTC. Translated: CASSLGLVVFETQYF.